This TCR beta chain was captured in a study of T cells in Graves' hyperthyroidism and ophthalmopathy. Notes on the study in general: Researchers report that a 13 V-J model separated ophthalmopathy from stable hyperthyroidism. A median around 6.4 months before onset, the model predicted ophthalmopathy.

The study excluded patients with uncontrolled infection, other autoimmune disease, pregnancy or lactation. There were TCR beta CDR3 regions amplified from RNA transcripts. Using the HTBI primer set, a first-round RT-PCR was run on the TCR CDR3. Each CDR3 protein gets one entry after TCRdb re-called the multiplex PCR reads with MiXCR. The sample consists of 600,000 to 650,000 distinct CDR3 sequences, less than 25% of them appearing once. Worth noting for this clonotype: The antigen is unknown.

Looked up from germline, CDR1 is MNHNS and CDR2 is SASEGT. The CDR3 sequence is 14 residues long. The V end was cut by 8 bases, the J end by 3 bases, with 15 bases between. This sequence originates from a man under 40 with Graves' ophthalmopathy. Sequenced material: blood. This chain uses TRBV6-1 with TRBJ2-3; a possible D gene is TRBD2 (7 bases). The CDR3 DNA reads TGTGCCAGCGGTGGGGGGAGGGGGACAGATACGCAGTATTTT. Amino acids: CASGGGRGTDTQYF.